This entry is about one T cell receptor (beta chain). The CDR3 spans 15 residues. V lost 6 bases and J lost 0, with 13 bases in between. CDR1 SGHRS and CDR2 YFSETQ come from the germline V gene. Sequenced by immunoSEQ multiplex PCR; TCRdb stores in-frame clones only, minus some. The top ten clones hold over 0.12% of a sample with more than 2,000,000 clones, around 94% of them seen once. The record originates from a study of shared clonotypes between healthy human individuals. The sample taken for sequencing was naive CD4+ T cells sorted from blood. Subset defined: CD45RA+ positively selected. This chain links TRBV5-1 with TRBJ2-1; tentatively, D is TRBD2 (6 bases). The clonotype was recovered from a young man in good health. DNA for the CDR3: TGCGCCAGCAAATTGATCGGGAGCTCCTACAATGAGCAGTTCTTC. It specifies CASKLIGSSYNEQFF.